The TCR beta chain described here comes from a study of long-term antiretroviral therapy in people with HIV. Study conclusions and caveats: All time points showed a repertoire dominated by clones expanded before ART.

An immunoSEQ assay, version v3.0, was performed at survey level. Measured with immunoSEQ multiplex PCR; TCRdb has only the in-frame clones, and not every one. The table has 25,000 to 30,000 clones, around four fifths seen once. Concerning this clone: Its specificity is unknown.

Germline assignment: CDR1 WSHSY and CDR2 SAAADI. Losses at the gene ends were 8 bases for V and 4 bases for J; bases not matched to a gene: 11. The CDR3 loop spans 14 amino acids. The sample consisted of unsorted PBMCs, taken 0.8 years before starting antiretroviral therapy. The clonotype comes from a man aged 18 to 30 with HIV. The genes are TRBV10-2 and TRBJ2-7; 7 bases match TRBD2. CDR3 in amino acids: CASSSGTIPYEQYF. As DNA, the CDR3 is TGCGCCAGCTCGTCCGGGACTATCCCTTACGAGCAGTACTTC.